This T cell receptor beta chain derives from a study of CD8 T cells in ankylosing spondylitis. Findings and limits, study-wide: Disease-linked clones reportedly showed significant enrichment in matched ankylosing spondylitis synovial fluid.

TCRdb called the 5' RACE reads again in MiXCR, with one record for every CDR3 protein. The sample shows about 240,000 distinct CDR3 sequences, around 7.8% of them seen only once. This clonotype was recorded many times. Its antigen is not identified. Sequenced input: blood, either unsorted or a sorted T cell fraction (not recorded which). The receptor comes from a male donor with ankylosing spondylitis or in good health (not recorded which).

CDR3 in amino acids: CASRSYWAGELFF. The CDR3 region has the DNA TGTGCCAGCAGGAGTTACTGGGCCGGGGAGCTGTTTTTT. This sequence joins TRBV6-1 and TRBJ2-2; no reliable D call. Germline values: CDR1 MNHNS, CDR2 SASEGT. This CDR3 is built from 13 residues. Trimming took off 6 bases at V and 6 bases at J, with 11 bases between the two ends.